This T cell receptor (beta chain) was recorded in a study of breast tumors, draining lymph nodes, adjacent tissues (TCRdb year 2016). Broadly, across the study: Breast cancer patients provided tumor, adjacent nontumor tissue and axillary lymph nodes, and the study compared the TCR beta repertoires across these three sources. The study was designed to assess the relationships and possible T-cell exchange between tumor, surrounding tissue and draining lymph node repertoires in human breast cancer.

Comment on this clonotype: Its specific antigen is unknown. No per-base quality is available; no much larger clone lies one base away.

TCRdb shows the sequencer as Illumina HiSeq 2000. Multiplex PCR amplification was used to generate the TCR beta chain libraries. High-throughput sequencing was used to analyze the amplified TCR beta chain products. The raw public data were reprocessed by TCRdb itself: fastp quality trimming at Q25, MiXCR clonotype calling, in-frame beta chains only. Every CDR3 protein is listed once, alongside the most common genes and DNA of its rows. The sample contains 20,000 to 25,000 distinct CDR3 sequences, 55% to 80% of them found a single time. About a fifth of the sample belongs to the ten largest clones. The adjacent samples were made up of nontumor breast tissue around the tumor. What the work shows at the level of the full study, not this receptor alone: Tumors showed preferential V and J gene usage, and their T-cell repertoire diversity fell below that of lymph nodes yet above that of nontumor tissue. Tumor and nontumor tissue repertoires were found to be significantly more similar in luminal-like than in basal-like breast cancer. The data were considered consistent with the idea that most tumor T cells come from the lymph node and then expand in tumor tissue. The study presented the conclusion that tumor T cells originate in lymph nodes as consistent with a hypothesis, not as something directly demonstrated.

V has 4 bases trimmed and J has 0 bases trimmed; junction bases matching no gene number 5. The CDR3 starts with the cysteine, ends with the phenylalanine, and has 15 residues. CDR3 DNA is the only sequence kept; it has 45 bases, read in frame from the first base. CDR1 SGHTA and CDR2 FQGNSA were looked up in the germline V gene. The V and J segments used are TRBV7-2 and TRBJ2-7; 8 bases in between match TRBD2. The sequence came from a female donor with breast cancer. Some clones in this sample may be carry-over from other donors' samples. Material: tumor-adjacent breast tissue. The CDR3 has the sequence CASSSFSGGSYEQYF. The nucleotide sequence is given as TGTGCCAGCAGCTCTTTCAGCGGGGGCTCCTACGAGCAGTACTTC.